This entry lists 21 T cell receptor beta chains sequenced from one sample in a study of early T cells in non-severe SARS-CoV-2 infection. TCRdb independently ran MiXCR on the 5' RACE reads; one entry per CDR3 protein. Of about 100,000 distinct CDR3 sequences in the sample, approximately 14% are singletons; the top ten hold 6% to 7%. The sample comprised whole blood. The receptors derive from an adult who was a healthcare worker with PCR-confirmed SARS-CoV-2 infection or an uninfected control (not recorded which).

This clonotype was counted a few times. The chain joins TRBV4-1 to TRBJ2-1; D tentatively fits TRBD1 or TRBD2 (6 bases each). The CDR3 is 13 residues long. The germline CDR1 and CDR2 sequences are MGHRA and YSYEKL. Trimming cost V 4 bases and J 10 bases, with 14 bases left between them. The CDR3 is CASSREEGGEQFF. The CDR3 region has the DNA TGCGCCAGCAGCCGAGAAGAAGGGGGGGAGCAGTTCTTC.

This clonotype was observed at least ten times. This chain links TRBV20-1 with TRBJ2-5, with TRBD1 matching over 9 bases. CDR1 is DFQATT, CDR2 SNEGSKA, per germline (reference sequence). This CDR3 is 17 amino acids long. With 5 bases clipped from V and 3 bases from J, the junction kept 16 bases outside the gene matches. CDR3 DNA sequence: TGCAGTGCTCCCCCTCCTACCGGGACAGGGAATGAAGAGACCCAGTACTTC. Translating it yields CSAPPPTGTGNEETQYF.

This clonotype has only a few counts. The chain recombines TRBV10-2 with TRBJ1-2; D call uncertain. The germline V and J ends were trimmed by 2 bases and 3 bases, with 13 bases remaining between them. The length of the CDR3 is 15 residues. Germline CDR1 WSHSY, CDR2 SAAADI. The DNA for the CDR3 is TGCGCCAGCAGTGAGGGGCCAGTGGGATACTATGGCTACACCTTC. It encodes CASSEGPVGYYGYTF.

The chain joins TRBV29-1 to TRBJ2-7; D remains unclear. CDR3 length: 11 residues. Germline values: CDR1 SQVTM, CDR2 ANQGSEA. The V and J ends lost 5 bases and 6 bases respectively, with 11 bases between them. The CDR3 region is CSVLAASEQYF. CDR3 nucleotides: TGCAGCGTTCTGGCAGCATCCGAGCAGTACTTC.

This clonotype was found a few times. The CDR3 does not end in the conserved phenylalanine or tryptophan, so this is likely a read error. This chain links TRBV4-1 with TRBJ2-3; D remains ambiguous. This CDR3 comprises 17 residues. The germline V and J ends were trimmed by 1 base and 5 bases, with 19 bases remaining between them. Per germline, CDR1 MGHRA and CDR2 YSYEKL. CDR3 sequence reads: CASSQGAYVGERDTQYS. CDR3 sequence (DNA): TGCGCCAGCAGCCAAGGGGCATATGTGGGTGAGAGAGATACGCAGTATTCT.

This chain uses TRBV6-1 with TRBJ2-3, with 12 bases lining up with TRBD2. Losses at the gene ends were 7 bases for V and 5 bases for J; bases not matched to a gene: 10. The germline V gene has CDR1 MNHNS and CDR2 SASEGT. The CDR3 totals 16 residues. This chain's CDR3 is CASTPGLAGSVDTQYF. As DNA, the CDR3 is TGTGCCAGCACCCCCGGACTAGCGGGGTCGGTAGATACGCAGTATTTT.

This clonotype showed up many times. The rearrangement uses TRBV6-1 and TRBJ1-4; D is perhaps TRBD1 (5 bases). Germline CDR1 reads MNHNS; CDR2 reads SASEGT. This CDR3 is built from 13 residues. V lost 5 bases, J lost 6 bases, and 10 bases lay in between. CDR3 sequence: CASSPPGHEKLFF. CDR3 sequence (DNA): TGTGCCAGCAGTCCTCCGGGACATGAAAAACTGTTTTTT.

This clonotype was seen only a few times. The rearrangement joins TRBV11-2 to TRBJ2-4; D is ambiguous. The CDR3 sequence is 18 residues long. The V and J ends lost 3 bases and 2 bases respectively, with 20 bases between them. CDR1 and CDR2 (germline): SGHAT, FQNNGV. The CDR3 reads CASSFPGGVLISKNIQYF. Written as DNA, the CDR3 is TGTGCCAGCAGCTTTCCGGGTGGCGTATTAATATCCAAAAACATTCAGTACTTC.

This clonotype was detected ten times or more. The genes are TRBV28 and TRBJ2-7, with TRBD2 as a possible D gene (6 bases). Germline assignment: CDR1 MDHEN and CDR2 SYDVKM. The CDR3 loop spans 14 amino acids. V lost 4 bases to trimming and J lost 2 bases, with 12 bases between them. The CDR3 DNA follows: TGTGCCAGCAGTTCCGGGACTGAGCCCTACGAGCAGTACTTC. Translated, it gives CASSSGTEPYEQYF. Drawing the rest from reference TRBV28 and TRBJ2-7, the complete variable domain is DVKVTQSSRYLVKRTGEKVFLECVQDMDHENMFWYRQDPGLGLRLIYFSYDVKMKEKGDIPEGYSVSREKKERFSLILESASTNQTSMYLCASSSGTEPYEQYFGPGTRLTVT.

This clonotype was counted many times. CDR3 coding DNA: TGCGCCAGCAGCTTCCCCCGCTGGGGAACAGATACGCAGTATTTT. This translates into CASSFPRWGTDTQYF. V usage is TRBV5-1 and J usage is TRBJ2-3; D ambiguous. CDR1 and CDR2 from the germline V gene are SGHRS and YFSETQ. The CDR3 length is 15 residues. With 2 bases removed from V and 3 bases from J, the gap between germline ends came to 13 bases.

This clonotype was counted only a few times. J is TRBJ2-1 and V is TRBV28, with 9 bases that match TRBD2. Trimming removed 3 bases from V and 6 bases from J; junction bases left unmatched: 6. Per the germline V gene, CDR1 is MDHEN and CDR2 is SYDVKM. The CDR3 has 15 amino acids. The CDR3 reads CASSFLAGGGNEQFF. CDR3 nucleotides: TGTGCCAGCAGTTTCTTGGCGGGAGGGGGCAATGAGCAGTTCTTC.

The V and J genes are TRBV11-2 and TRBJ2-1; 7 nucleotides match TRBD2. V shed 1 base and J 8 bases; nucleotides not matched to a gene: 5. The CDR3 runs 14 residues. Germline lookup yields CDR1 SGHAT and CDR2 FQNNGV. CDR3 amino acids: CASSLGGGVDEQFF. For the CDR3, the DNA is TGTGCCAGCAGCTTAGGGGGAGGGGTAGATGAGCAGTTCTTC.

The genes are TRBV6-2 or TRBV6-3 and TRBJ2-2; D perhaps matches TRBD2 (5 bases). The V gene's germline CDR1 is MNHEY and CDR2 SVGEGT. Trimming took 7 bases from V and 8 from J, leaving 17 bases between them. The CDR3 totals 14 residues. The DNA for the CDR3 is TGTGCCAGCACCAACGGGGAGTTTGGAGGGGAGCTGTTTTTT. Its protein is CASTNGEFGGELFF.

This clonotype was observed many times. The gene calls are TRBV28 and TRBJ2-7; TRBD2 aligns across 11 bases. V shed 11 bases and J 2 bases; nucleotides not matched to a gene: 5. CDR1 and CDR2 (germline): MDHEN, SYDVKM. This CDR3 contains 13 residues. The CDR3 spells CAVQTSGAYEQYF. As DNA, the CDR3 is TGTGCCGTCCAGACTAGCGGGGCCTACGAGCAGTACTTC.

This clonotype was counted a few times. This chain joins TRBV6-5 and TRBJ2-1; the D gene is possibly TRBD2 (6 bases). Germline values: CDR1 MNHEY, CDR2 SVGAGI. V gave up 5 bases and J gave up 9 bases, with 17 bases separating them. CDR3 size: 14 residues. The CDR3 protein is CASSPPGARSEQFF. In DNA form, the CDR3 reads TGTGCCAGCAGTCCTCCGGGAGCACGTAGTGAGCAGTTCTTC.

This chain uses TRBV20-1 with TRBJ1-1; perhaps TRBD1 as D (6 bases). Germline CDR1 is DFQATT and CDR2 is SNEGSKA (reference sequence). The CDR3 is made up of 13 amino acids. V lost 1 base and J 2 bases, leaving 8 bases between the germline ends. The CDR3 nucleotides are TGCAGTGCTAGAGCGGGGGGCAACACTGAAGCTTTCTTT. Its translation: CSARAGGNTEAFF.

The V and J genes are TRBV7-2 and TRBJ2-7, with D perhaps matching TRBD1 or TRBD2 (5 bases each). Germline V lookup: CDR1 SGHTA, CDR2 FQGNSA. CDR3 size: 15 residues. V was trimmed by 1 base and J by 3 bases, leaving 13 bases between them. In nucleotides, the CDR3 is TGTGCCAGCAGCTTAGGAGTTCAGGGACGCTACGAGCAGTACTTC. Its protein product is CASSLGVQGRYEQYF.

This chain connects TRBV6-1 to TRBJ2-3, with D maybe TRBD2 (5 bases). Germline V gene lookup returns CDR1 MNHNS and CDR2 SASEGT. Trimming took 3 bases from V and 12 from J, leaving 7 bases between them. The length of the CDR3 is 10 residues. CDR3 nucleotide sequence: TGTGCCAGCAGTGAGTGGACTCAGTATTTT. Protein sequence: CASSEWTQYF.

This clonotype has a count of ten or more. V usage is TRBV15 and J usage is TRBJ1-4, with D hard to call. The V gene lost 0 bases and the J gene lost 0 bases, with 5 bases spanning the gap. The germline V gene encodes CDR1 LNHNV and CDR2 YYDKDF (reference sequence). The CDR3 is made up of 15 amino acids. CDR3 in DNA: TGTGCCACCAGCAGAGATTTAGCAACTAATGAAAAACTGTTTTTT. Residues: CATSRDLATNEKLFF.

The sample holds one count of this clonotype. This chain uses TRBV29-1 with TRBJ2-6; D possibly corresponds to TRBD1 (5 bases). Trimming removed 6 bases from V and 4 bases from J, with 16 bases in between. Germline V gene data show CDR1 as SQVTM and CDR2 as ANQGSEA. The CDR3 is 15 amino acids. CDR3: CSVYTGIGGANVLTF. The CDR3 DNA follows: TGCAGCGTGTATACAGGTATAGGAGGGGCCAACGTCCTGACTTTC. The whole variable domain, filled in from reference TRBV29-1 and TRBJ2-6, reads SAVISQKPSRDICQRGTSLTIQCQVDSQVTMMFWYRQQPGQSLTLIATANQGSEATYESGFVIDKFPISRPNLTFSTLTVSNMSPEDSSIYLCSVYTGIGGANVLTFGAGSRLTVL.

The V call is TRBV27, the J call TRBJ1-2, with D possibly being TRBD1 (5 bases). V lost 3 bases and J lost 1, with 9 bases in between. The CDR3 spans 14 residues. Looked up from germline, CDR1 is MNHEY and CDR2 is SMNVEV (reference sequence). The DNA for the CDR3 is TGTGCCAGCAGTTTGACAGCTTATAACTATGGCTACACCTTC. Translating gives CASSLTAYNYGYTF.